This T cell receptor beta chain was identified in a study of T cell repertoires in cytomegalovirus infection. Study-level background: TCR beta signatures that were public indicated CMV infection and matching HLA type.

The CDR3 is 14 residues long. From germline, CDR1 is SGHNT and CDR2 YYREEE (reference sequence). J was trimmed by 6 bases and V by 3 bases; bases with no gene match: 6. One entry per CDR3 protein results from TCRdb running MiXCR on the reads. The table includes hundreds of thousands of distinct CDR3 sequences, 42% detected once. Findings and limits, study-wide: Identification of carriers of CMV plus the relevant HLA was achieved through cumulative public TCR beta family frequency.

About this clonotype: Its antigen remains unidentified.

This specimen was cultured PBMCs, taken from culture after CMV antigen stimulation. The source of this sequence is a human donor in good health (CMV status not recorded). Some clones in this sample may be carry-over from other donors' samples. The gene calls are TRBV5-4 and TRBJ2-3; 8 nucleotides align to TRBD2. The CDR3 sequence is CASSSGTRGDTQYF. The CDR3 DNA reads as TGTGCCAGCAGCTCCGGGACTAGAGGCGATACGCAGTATTTT.